One sample yielded the 5 T cell receptor beta chains listed below, sequenced in a study of blood T cell repertoires in COVID-19. Sequencing used immunoSEQ multiplex PCR; TCRdb keeps in-frame clones, though not all of them. The table lists hundreds of thousands of clones, approximately 84% of them singletons. Sequenced sample: PBMCs or T cells enriched from blood (not recorded which). The receptors come from a man aged 35 to 55 who had recovered from COVID-19.

This chain uses TRBV28 with TRBJ1-2, with no clear D. The CDR3 is 15 amino acids. The V end was cut by 5 bases, the J end by 7 bases, with 20 bases between. The germline V gene encodes CDR1 MDHEN and CDR2 SYDVKM. CDR3 nucleotide sequence: TGTGCCAGCAGTCCCATTAAAACGGTGAGGCCTGGCTACACCTTC. This gives the protein CASSPIKTVRPGYTF.

The chain joins TRBV20-1 to TRBJ2-4; 9 bases map to TRBD2. Germline V lookup: CDR1 DFQATT, CDR2 SNEGSKA (reference sequence). Trimming cost V 3 bases and J 0 bases; bases outside gene matches: 9. This CDR3 comprises 17 residues. The CDR3 reads CSASRASGALAKNIQYF. CDR3 coding DNA: TGCAGTGCTAGTCGCGCTAGCGGGGCACTAGCCAAAAACATTCAGTACTTC.

A word on this clone: This sample includes further DNA sequences coding for the same CDR3. This rearrangement joins TRBV20-1 to TRBJ2-5; tentative D call: TRBD2 (6 bases). V was cut by 3 bases and J by 4 bases, with 12 bases left in between. This CDR3 has 13 residues. Germline-derived CDR1 and CDR2 are DFQATT and SNEGSKA (reference sequence). The CDR3 nucleotides are TGCAGTGCTAGTCCCCTAGCGCGAGAGACCCAGTACTTC. This sequence encodes CSASPLARETQYF.

V is TRBV28 and J is TRBJ1-2, with D perhaps matching TRBD1 (6 bases). The V gene's germline CDR1 is MDHEN and CDR2 SYDVKM. V lost 6 bases, J lost 3 bases, and 17 bases lay in between. The CDR3 extends over 15 amino acids. CDR3 sequence: CASRQQGGYDYGYTF. CDR3 DNA sequence: TGTGCCAGCAGGCAACAGGGCGGATATGACTATGGCTACACCTTC.

The gene calls are TRBV18 and TRBJ1-4; 7 nucleotides align to TRBD1. V lost 3 bases to trimming and J lost 6 bases; unmatched junction nucleotides: 7. The CDR3 spans 15 residues. The germline CDR1 and CDR2 sequences are KGHSH and LQKENI. CDR3 amino acids: CASSPEDRRDEKLFF. Here the CDR3 DNA reads TGTGCCAGCTCACCGGAGGACAGGAGGGATGAAAAACTGTTTTTT.